The text below deals with one T cell receptor (beta chain). Measured with immunoSEQ multiplex PCR; TCRdb has only the in-frame clones, and not every one. This table holds 90,000 or so clones, 80% to 90% found once. These data originate in a study of blood T cell repertoires in COVID-19. On the study more broadly: The United States, Italy and Spain supplied acute and convalescent COVID-19 samples.

Per germline, CDR1 MNHNS and CDR2 SASEGT. The CDR3 is 14 amino acids. Trimming took 2 bases from V and 8 from J, leaving 15 bases between them. This sequence was found in a human donor in a cohort sampled during active COVID-19. The gene calls are TRBV6-1 and TRBJ1-2; possible D gene TRBD1, 5 bases. Source material: peripheral blood. The CDR3 protein is CASSELWSGEGYTF. DNA of the CDR3: TGTGCCAGCAGTGAATTATGGTCGGGGGAAGGCTACACCTTC.